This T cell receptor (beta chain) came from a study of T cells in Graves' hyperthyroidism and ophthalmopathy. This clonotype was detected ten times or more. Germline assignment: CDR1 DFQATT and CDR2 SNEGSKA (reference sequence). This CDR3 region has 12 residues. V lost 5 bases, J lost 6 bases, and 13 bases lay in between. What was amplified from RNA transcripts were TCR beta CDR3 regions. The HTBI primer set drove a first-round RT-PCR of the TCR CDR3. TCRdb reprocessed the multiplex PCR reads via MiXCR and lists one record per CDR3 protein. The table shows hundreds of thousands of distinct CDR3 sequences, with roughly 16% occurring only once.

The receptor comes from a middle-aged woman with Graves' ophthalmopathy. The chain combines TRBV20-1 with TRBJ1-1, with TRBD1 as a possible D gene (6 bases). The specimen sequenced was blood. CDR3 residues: CSAFWGAAEAFF. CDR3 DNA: TGCAGTGCTTTTTGGGGGGCCGCTGAAGCTTTCTTT.